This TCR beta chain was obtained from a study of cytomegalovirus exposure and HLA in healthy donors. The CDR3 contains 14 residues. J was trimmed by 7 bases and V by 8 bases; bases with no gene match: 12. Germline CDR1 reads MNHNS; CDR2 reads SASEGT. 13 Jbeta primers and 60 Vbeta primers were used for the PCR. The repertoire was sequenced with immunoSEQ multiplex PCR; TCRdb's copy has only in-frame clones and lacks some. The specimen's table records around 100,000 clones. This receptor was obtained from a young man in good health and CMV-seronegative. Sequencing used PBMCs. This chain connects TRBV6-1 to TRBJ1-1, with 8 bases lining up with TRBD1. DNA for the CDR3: TGTGCCAGCGATTCAAGGACAGGGAGACATGAAGCTTTCTTT. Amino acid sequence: CASDSRTGRHEAFF.